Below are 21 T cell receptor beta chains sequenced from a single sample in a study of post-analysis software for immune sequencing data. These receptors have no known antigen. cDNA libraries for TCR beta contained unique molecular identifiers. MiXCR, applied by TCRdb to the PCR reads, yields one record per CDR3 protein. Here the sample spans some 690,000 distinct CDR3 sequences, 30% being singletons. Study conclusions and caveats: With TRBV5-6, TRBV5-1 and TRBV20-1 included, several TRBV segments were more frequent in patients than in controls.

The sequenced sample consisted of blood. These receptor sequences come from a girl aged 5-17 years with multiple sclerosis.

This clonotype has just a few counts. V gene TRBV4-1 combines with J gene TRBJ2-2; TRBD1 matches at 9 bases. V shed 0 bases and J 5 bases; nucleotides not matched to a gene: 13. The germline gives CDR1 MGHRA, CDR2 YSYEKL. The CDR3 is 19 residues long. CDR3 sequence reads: CASSQDSKGTGFRTGELFF. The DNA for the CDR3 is TGCGCCAGCAGCCAAGATAGTAAGGGGACAGGGTTTAGGACCGGGGAGCTGTTTTTT.

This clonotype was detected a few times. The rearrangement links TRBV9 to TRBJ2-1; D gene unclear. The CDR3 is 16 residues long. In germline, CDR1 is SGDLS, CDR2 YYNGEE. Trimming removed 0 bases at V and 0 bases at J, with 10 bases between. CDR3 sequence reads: CASSVVGRNSYNEQFF. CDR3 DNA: TGTGCCAGCAGCGTAGTTGGGCGCAACTCCTACAATGAGCAGTTCTTC.

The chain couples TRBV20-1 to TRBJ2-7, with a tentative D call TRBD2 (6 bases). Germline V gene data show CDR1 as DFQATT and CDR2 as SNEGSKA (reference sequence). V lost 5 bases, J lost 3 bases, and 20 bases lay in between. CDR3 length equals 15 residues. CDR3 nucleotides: TGCAGTGCTTCCCGGTGGGGGGTGAAAAACTACGAGCAGTACTTC. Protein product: CSASRWGVKNYEQYF.

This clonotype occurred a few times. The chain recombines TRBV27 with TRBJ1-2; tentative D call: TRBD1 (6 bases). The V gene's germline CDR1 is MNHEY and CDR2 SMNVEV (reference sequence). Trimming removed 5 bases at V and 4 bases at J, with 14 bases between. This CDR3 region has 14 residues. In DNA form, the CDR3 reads TGTGCCAGCAGTCACAGGGAAGGTGGCTATGGCTACACCTTC. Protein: CASSHREGGYGYTF.

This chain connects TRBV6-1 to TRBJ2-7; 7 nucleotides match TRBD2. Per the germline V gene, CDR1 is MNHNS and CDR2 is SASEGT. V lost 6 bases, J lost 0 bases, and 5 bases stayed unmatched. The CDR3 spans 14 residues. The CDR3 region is CASRDGGYSYEQYF. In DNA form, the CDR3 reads TGTGCCAGCAGGGACGGGGGGTACTCCTACGAGCAGTACTTC.

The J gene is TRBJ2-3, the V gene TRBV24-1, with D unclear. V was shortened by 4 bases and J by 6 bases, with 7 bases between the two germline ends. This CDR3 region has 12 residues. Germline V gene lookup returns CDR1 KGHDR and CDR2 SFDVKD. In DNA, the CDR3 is TGTGCCACCAGTGAAGGCCGCGATACGCAGTATTTT. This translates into CATSEGRDTQYF.

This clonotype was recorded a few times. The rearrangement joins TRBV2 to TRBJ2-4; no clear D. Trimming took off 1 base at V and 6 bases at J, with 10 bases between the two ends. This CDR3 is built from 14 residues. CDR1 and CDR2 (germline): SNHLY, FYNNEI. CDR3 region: CASSEGFSLNIQYF. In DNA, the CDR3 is TGTGCCAGCAGTGAAGGGTTTTCCTTAAACATTCAGTACTTC.

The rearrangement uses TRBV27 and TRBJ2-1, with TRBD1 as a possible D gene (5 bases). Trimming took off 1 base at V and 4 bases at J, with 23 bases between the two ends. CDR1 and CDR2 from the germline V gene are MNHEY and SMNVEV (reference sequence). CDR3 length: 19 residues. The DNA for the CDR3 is TGTGCCAGCAGTTTATTGTCCTTGGACACCCACACCATTTACAATGAGCAGTTCTTC. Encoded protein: CASSLLSLDTHTIYNEQFF.

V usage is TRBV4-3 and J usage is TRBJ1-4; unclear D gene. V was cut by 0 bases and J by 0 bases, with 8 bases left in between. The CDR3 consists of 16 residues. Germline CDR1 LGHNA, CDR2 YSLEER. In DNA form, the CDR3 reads TGCGCCAGCAGCCAAGAAACGGGAGCAACTAATGAAAAACTGTTTTTT. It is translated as CASSQETGATNEKLFF.

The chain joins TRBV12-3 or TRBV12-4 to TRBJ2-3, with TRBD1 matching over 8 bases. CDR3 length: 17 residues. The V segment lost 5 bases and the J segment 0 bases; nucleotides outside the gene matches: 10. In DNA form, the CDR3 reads TGTGCCAGCAGTCCCCTCGGACAGGGTATTAGCACAGATACGCAGTATTTT. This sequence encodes CASSPLGQGISTDTQYF.

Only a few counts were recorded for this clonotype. The CDR3 DNA follows: TGCAGCGTTGCCCCTAGCGGGAGCCCAGAGACCCAGTACTTC. Encoded protein: CSVAPSGSPETQYF. V gene TRBV29-1 combines with J gene TRBJ2-5, with TRBD2 matching 10 bases. This CDR3 is 14 amino acids long. The J segment lost 4 bases and the V segment lost 4 bases, leaving 6 bases of the junction unmatched. Looked up from germline, CDR1 is SQVTM and CDR2 is ANQGSEA.

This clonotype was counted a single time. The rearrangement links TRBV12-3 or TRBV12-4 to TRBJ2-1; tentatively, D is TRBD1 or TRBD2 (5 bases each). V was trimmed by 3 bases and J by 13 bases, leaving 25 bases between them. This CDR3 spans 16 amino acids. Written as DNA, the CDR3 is TGTGCCAGCAGTTTCTCTGGGACGCGGCAGTGGGAGACCCAGTTCTTC. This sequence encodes CASSFSGTRQWETQFF.

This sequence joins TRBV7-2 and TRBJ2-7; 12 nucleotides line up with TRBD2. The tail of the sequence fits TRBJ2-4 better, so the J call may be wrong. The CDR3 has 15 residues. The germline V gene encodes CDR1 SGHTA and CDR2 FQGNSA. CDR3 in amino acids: CASRWTSGEKNIQYF. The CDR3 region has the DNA TGTGCCAGCAGGTGGACTAGCGGGGAGAAAAACATTCAGTACTTC.

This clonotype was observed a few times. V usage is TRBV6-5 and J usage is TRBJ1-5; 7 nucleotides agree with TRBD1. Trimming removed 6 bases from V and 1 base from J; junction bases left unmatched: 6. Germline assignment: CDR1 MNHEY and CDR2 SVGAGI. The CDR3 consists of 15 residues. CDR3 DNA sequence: TGTGCCAGCAGCCCTACAGGGGCGAGCAATCAGCCCCAGCATTTT. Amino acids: CASSPTGASNQPQHF.

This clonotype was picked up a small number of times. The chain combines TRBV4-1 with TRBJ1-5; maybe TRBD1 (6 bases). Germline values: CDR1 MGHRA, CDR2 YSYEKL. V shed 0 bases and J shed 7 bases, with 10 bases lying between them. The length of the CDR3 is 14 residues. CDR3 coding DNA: TGCGCCAGCAGCCAAGATTGGGGGGGCCAGCCCCAGCATTTT. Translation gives CASSQDWGGQPQHF.

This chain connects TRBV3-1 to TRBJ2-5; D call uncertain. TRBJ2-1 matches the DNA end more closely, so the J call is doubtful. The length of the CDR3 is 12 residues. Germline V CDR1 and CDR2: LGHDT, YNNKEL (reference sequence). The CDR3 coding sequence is TGTGCCAGCAGCGAAGTTGCTGAGACCCAGTTCTTC. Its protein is CASSEVAETQFF.

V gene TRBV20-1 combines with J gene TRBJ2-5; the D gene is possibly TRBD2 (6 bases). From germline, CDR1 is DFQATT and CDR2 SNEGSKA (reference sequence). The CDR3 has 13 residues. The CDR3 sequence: CSTAGPGSETQYF. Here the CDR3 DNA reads TGCAGCACCGCGGGACCCGGAAGCGAGACCCAGTACTTC.

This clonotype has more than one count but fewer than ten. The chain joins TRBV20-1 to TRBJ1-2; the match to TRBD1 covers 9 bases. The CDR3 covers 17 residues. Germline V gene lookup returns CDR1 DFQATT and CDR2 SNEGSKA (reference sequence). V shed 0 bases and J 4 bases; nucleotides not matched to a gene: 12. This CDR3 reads CSARDFRTGDPLYGYTF. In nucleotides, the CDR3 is TGCAGTGCTAGAGATTTCCGGACAGGGGACCCACTCTATGGCTACACCTTC.

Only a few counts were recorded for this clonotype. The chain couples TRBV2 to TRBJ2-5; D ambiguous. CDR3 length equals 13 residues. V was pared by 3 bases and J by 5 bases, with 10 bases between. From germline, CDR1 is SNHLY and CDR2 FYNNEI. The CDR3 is CASSEVLRETQYF. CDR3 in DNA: TGTGCCAGCAGTGAGGTACTCCGGGAGACCCAGTACTTC.

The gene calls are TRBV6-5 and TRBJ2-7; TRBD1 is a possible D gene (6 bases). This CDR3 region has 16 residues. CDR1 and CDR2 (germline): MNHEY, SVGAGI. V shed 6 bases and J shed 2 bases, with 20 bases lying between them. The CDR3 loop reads CASSPPPGTRPYEQYF. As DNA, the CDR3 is TGTGCCAGCAGCCCCCCTCCCGGGACACGGCCCTACGAGCAGTACTTC.

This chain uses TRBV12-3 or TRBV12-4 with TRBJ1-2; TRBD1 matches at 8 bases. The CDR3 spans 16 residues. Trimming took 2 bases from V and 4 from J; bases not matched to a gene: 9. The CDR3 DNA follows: TGTGCCAGCAGTTTACAGCGGGACAGGAGGGGCTATGGCTACACCTTC. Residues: CASSLQRDRRGYGYTF.